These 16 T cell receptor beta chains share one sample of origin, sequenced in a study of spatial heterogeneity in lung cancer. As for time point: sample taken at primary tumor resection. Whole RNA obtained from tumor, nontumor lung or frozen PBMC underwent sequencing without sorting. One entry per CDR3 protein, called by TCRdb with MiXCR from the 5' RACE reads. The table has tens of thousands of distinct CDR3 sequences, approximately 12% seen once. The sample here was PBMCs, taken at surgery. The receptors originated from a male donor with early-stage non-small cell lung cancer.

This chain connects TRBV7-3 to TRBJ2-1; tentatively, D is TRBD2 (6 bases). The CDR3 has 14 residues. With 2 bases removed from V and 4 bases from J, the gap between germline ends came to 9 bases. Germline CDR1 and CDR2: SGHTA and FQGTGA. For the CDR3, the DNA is TGTGCCAGCAGCTTAGACAGCGGGTACAATGAGCAGTTCTTC. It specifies CASSLDSGYNEQFF.

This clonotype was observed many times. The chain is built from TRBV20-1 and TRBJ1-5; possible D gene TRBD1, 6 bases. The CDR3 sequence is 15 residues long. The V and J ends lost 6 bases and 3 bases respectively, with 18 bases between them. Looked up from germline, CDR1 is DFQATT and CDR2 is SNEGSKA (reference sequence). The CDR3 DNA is TGCAGTGCCAGGACAGCCCTGGGCCCCAATCAGCCCCAGCATTTT. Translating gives CSARTALGPNQPQHF.

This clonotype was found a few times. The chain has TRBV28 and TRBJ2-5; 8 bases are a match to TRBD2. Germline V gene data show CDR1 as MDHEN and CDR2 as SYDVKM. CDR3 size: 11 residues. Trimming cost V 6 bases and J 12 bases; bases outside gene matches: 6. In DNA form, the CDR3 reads TGTGCCAGCAGCTCACCGGGACTAGAGTACTTC. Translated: CASSSPGLEYF.

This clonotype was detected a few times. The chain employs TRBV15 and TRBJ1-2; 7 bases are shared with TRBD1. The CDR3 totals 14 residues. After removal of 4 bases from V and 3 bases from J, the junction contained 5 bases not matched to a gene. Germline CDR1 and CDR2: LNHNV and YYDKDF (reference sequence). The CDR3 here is CATSNNRGDYGYTF. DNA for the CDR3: TGTGCCACCAGCAACAACAGGGGAGACTATGGCTACACCTTC.

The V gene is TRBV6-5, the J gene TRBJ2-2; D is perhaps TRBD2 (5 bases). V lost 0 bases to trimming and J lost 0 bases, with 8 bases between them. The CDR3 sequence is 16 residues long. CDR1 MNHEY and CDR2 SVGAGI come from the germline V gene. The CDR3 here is CASSYSSGTNTGELFF. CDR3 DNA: TGTGCCAGCAGTTACTCCTCGGGGACGAACACCGGGGAGCTGTTTTTT.

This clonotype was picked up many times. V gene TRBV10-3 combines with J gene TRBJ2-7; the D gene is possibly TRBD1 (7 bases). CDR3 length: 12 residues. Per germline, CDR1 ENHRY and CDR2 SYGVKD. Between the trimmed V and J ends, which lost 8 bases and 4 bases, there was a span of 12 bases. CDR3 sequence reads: CAIGGGPYEQYF. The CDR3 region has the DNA TGTGCCATCGGAGGGGGCCCATACGAGCAGTACTTC.

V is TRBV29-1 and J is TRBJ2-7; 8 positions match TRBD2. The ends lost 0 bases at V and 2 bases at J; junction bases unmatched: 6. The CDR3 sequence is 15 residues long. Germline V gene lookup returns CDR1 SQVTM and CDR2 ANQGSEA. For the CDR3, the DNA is TGCAGCGTTGAAGATCCCACTAGCGGAACCTACGAGCAGTACTTC. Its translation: CSVEDPTSGTYEQYF.

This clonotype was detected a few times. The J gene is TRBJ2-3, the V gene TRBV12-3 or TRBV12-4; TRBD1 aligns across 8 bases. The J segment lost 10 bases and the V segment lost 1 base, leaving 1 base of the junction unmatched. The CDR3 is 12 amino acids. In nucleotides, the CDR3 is TGTGCCAGCAGTTTAGGACAGGGGTCGCAGTATTTT. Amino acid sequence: CASSLGQGSQYF.

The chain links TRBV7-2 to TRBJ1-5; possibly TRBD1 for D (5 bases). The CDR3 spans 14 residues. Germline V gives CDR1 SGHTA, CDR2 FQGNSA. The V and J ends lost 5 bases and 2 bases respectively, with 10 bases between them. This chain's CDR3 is CASSPGQGNQPQHF. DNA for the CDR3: TGTGCCAGCAGCCCGGGGCAGGGCAATCAGCCCCAGCATTTT.

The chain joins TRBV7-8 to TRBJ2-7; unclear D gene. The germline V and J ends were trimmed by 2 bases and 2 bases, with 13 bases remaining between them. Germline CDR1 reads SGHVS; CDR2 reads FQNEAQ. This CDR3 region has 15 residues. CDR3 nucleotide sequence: TGTGCCAGCAGCTTATCCCGGGCCCTACCCTACGAGCAGTACTTC. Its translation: CASSLSRALPYEQYF.

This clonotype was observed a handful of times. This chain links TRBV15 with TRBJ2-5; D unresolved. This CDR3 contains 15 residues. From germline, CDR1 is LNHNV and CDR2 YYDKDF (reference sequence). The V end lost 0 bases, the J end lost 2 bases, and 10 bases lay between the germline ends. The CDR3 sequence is CATSRDQTGQETQYF. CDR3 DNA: TGTGCCACCAGCAGAGATCAAACTGGACAAGAGACCCAGTACTTC. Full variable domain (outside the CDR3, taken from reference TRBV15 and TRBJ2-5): DAMVIQNPRYQVTQFGKPVTLSCSQTLNHNVMYWYQQKSSQAPKLLFHYYDKDFNNEADTPDNFQSRRPNTSFCFLDIRSPGLGDTAMYLCATSRDQTGQETQYFGPGTRLLVL.

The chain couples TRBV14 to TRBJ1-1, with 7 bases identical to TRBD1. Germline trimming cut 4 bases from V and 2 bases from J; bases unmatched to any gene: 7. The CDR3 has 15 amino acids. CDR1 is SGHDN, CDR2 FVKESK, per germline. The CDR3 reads CASSPRDSANTEAFF. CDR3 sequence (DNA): TGTGCCAGCAGCCCTCGGGACAGCGCTAACACTGAAGCTTTCTTT.

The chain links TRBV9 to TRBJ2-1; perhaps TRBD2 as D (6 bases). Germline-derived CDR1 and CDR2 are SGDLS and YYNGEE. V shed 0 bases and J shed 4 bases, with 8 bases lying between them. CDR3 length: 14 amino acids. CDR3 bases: TGTGCCAGCAGCGTAGGCGGGGTTTACAATGAGCAGTTCTTC. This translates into CASSVGGVYNEQFF.

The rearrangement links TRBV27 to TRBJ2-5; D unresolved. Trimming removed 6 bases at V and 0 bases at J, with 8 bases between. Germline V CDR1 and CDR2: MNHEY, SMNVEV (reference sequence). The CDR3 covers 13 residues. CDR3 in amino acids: CASRGGYQETQYF. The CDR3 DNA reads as TGTGCCAGCAGGGGTGGCTACCAAGAGACCCAGTACTTC.

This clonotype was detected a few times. The CDR3 loop reads CASSLIGYGTGSNQPQHF. CDR3 in DNA: TGTGCCAGCAGTTTAATAGGCTACGGGACAGGGAGCAATCAGCCCCAGCATTTT. This chain uses TRBV27 with TRBJ1-5, with TRBD1 identical over 9 bases. The junction had 9 bases not matched to a gene; V was cut back by 2 bases and J by 1 base. CDR3 size: 18 residues. Germline CDR1 is MNHEY and CDR2 is SMNVEV (reference sequence).

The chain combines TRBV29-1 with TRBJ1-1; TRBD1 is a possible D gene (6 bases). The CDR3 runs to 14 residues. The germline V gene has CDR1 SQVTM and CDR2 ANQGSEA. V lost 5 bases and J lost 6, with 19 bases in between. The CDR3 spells CSVYAGTYNSEAFF. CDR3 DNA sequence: TGCAGCGTTTACGCCGGGACATACAATTCTGAAGCTTTCTTT.